The next 18 T cell receptor beta chains were all read from a single sample in a study of blood T cell repertoires in COVID-19. TCRdb's table, derived via immunoSEQ multiplex PCR, lists solely in-frame clones and lacks some. The table has 150,000 to 200,000 clones, approximately 85% seen once; the top ten hold approximately 9%. Sequenced sample: PBMCs or T cells enriched from blood (not recorded which). The source of these receptors is a woman in her late teens or twenties who had recovered from COVID-19.

The rearrangement uses TRBV14 and TRBJ1-2; TRBD1 matches 7 bases. Per germline, CDR1 SGHDN and CDR2 FVKESK. The CDR3 is made up of 14 amino acids. The V and J ends lost 3 bases and 6 bases, in that order; junction bases with no gene match: 7. Here the CDR3 reads CASSQIGTADGYTF. As DNA, the CDR3 is TGTGCCAGCAGCCAGATTGGGACAGCTGATGGCTACACCTTC.

V and J are TRBV28 and TRBJ1-2, with D possibly matching TRBD1 (6 bases). This CDR3 contains 13 residues. Per the germline V gene, CDR1 is MDHEN and CDR2 is SYDVKM. V was clipped by 5 bases and J by 2 bases, with 9 bases between them. DNA for the CDR3: TGTGCCAGCAGTCCAGGGGAAAACTATGGCTACACCTTC. This encodes CASSPGENYGYTF.

The rearrangement uses TRBV9 and TRBJ1-1; TRBD1 aligns across 9 bases. The CDR3 is 15 amino acids. V was clipped by 4 bases and J by 1 base; unmatched bases: 5. Germline CDR1 reads SGDLS; CDR2 reads YYNGEE. The CDR3: CASSTRDRENTEAFF. The CDR3 nucleotides read TGTGCCAGCAGCACCAGGGACAGGGAGAACACTGAAGCTTTCTTT.

This rearrangement joins TRBV28 to TRBJ1-1, with D perhaps matching TRBD1 (5 bases). Per germline, CDR1 MDHEN and CDR2 SYDVKM. Trimming stripped 10 bases from V and 7 bases from J, with 22 bases between. This CDR3 has 14 residues. The CDR3 DNA sequence: TGTGCCACCCGTAGCTTCAGGGTATCGGTTGAAGCTTTCTTT. Amino acids: CATRSFRVSVEAFF.

The rearrangement uses TRBV18 and TRBJ1-1; D not certain. The CDR3 loop spans 12 amino acids. Per the germline V gene, CDR1 is KGHSH and CDR2 is LQKENI. The V and J ends lost 7 bases and 5 bases respectively, with 11 bases between them. The CDR3 coding sequence is TGTGCCAGCTTCACCACGGGGACTGAAGCTTTCTTT. It yields the protein CASFTTGTEAFF.

The chain carries TRBV5-6 and TRBJ1-5; TRBD1 agrees at 7 bases. The CDR3 has 15 amino acids. Germline lookup yields CDR1 SGHDT and CDR2 YYEEEE. Trimming cost V 1 base and J 1 base; bases outside gene matches: 2. CDR3 protein: CASSLTGESNQPQHF. Here the CDR3 DNA reads TGTGCCAGCAGCTTGACAGGGGAAAGCAATCAGCCCCAGCATTTT.

The CDR3 protein is CASSSPPRTSLYEQFF. The CDR3 nucleotides read TGTGCCAGCAGTTCACCCCCCCGGACTAGCCTGTATGAGCAGTTCTTC. The chain combines TRBV27 with TRBJ2-1; 8 nucleotides align to TRBD2. V dropped 4 bases and J dropped 8; count of bases not matched to a gene: 13. The CDR3 consists of 16 residues. Germline values: CDR1 MNHEY, CDR2 SMNVEV (reference sequence).

V and J are TRBV4-1 and TRBJ2-6; 8 nucleotides match TRBD1. The CDR3 covers 18 residues. Per germline, CDR1 MGHRA and CDR2 YSYEKL. The ends lost 1 base at V and 4 bases at J; junction bases unmatched: 9. CDR3 protein: CASSQGQRDRTGANVLTF. CDR3 nucleotide sequence: TGCGCCAGCAGCCAAGGTCAGAGGGACAGGACAGGGGCCAACGTCCTGACTTTC.

V gene TRBV5-5 combines with J gene TRBJ1-1, with a weak D call TRBD1 (5 bases). Trimming cost V 6 bases and J 9 bases, with 21 bases left between them. The CDR3 covers 14 residues. Germline assignment: CDR1 SGHKS and CDR2 YYEKEE (reference sequence). Here the CDR3 DNA reads TGTGCCAGCAAGAGTGCCCAGGGTTTAGGGCAAGCTTTCTTT. Residues: CASKSAQGLGQAFF. Based on the CDR3 plus reference TRBV5-5 and TRBJ1-1, the full variable domain is DAGVTQSPTHLIKTRGQQVTLRCSPISGHKSVSWYQQVLGQGPQFIFQYYEKEERGRGNFPDRFSARQFPNYSSELNVNALLLGDSALYLCASKSAQGLGQAFFGQGTRLTVV.

This clone came up a few times. The genes are TRBV6-5 and TRBJ2-7; TRBD1 matches 8 bases. The length of the CDR3 is 14 residues. After removal of 4 bases from V and 5 bases from J, the junction contained 7 bases not matched to a gene. Germline loops: CDR1 MNHEY, CDR2 SVGAGI. CDR3 sequence: CASSSGQGPHEQYF. DNA of the CDR3: TGTGCCAGCAGTTCTGGACAGGGACCCCACGAGCAGTACTTC.

This chain links TRBV2 with TRBJ1-3, with D possibly matching TRBD1 (6 bases). The CDR3 is 14 residues long. The V gene lost 6 bases and the J gene lost 5 bases, with 14 bases spanning the gap. CDR1 is SNHLY and CDR2 is FYNNEI in the germline V gene. The CDR3 DNA reads as TGTGCCAGCAGCGGTCTGGACAGAAGAAACACCATATATTTT. This gives the protein CASSGLDRRNTIYF.

V usage is TRBV5-1 and J usage is TRBJ1-4; D possibly corresponds to TRBD1 (5 bases). CDR1 is SGHRS, CDR2 YFSETQ, per germline. V lost 0 bases, J lost 7 bases, and 7 bases lay in between. The CDR3 totals 13 residues. The CDR3 reads CASSLVGGEKLFF. The CDR3 nucleotides are TGCGCCAGCAGCTTGGTGGGGGGTGAAAAACTGTTTTTT.

The genes are TRBV7-9 and TRBJ1-1; no clear D. Germline V gives CDR1 SEHNR, CDR2 FQNEAQ (reference sequence). V gave up 4 bases and J gave up 3 bases, with 6 bases separating them. This CDR3 is built from 12 residues. CDR3 in amino acids: CASSSPHTEAFF. As DNA, the CDR3 is TGTGCCAGCAGCTCCCCTCACACTGAAGCTTTCTTT. The full variable domain, rest sourced from reference TRBV7-9 and TRBJ1-1, is DTGVSQNPRHKITKRGQNVTFRCDPISEHNRLYWYRQTLGQGPEFLTYFQNEAQLEKSRLLSDRFSAERPKGSFSTLEIQRTEQGDSAMYLCASSSPHTEAFFGQGTRLTVV.

Worth noting for this clone: Germline and junction disagree at one end, which may indicate a read error. This sequence joins TRBV7-7 and TRBJ2-3, with D maybe TRBD2 (5 bases). The germline V gene encodes CDR1 SSHAT and CDR2 FNYEAQ (reference sequence). The CDR3 covers 14 residues. The CDR3 bases are TGTGCTAGCAGCGGAGACCCAAGCGAGGATACGCAGTATTTT. This gives the protein CASSGDPSEDTQYF.

The rearrangement uses TRBV5-1 and TRBJ2-7, with 7 positions matching TRBD1. CDR3 length: 15 residues. Germline V CDR1 and CDR2: SGHRS, YFSETQ. The V segment lost 4 bases and the J segment 3 bases; nucleotides outside the gene matches: 10. CDR3 loop: CASSPFSGQSYEQYF. The DNA of the CDR3 is TGCGCCAGCAGCCCCTTTTCGGGACAGAGCTACGAGCAGTACTTC.

This clone has a single count. The rearrangement uses TRBV30 and TRBJ1-2, with a weak D call TRBD1 (6 bases). Trimming pared 0 bases from V and 7 bases from J, leaving 12 bases between. The germline CDR1 and CDR2 sequences are GTSNPN and SVGIG (reference sequence). CDR3 length: 13 residues. This chain's CDR3 is CAWSVQGNGGYTF. As DNA, the CDR3 is TGTGCCTGGAGTGTACAGGGCAACGGTGGCTACACCTTC.

The J gene is TRBJ2-1, the V gene TRBV7-9; 9 nucleotides line up with TRBD1. From germline, CDR1 is SEHNR and CDR2 FQNEAQ (reference sequence). Unmatched junction bases numbered 6, after V lost 3 bases and J lost 0 bases. This CDR3 region has 17 residues. CDR3 DNA: TGTGCCAGCAGCTTCGACAGGGGGTACCGCTCCTACAATGAGCAGTTCTTC. The encoded protein is CASSFDRGYRSYNEQFF.

The chain combines TRBV6-1 with TRBJ1-2; D might be TRBD1 (5 bases). CDR3 length: 13 residues. Germline V gives CDR1 MNHNS, CDR2 SASEGT. V was clipped by 1 base and J by 4 bases, with 7 bases between them. CDR3 residues: CASSEGDSYGYTF. The CDR3 nucleotides read TGTGCCAGCAGTGAAGGAGACAGCTATGGCTACACCTTC.